The rows below give T cell receptor beta chains drawn from one sample of a study of neoadjuvant anti-PD-1 for oral cavity cancer. Generated by immunoSEQ multiplex PCR, the TCRdb table keeps only in-frame clones and is missing some. Seen here are about 9,000 clones, 65% to 80% observed once, and the top ten hold roughly 8.7%. The specimen comprised tumor tissue, sampled before nivolumab (anti-PD-1) treatment. These receptors came from a person between 35 and 79 years old with oral cavity squamous cell carcinoma. Each CDR3 is given with its conserved first and last residue. D genes are given only for firm matches. Rows give clone size only sometimes, using once, few, many, or a class for an expanded clone.

-,TRBJ1-6,-,TRBV2,TGTGCCAGCAGTGCCAGTTCGAGCTCCTATAATTCACCCCTCCACTTT,CASSASSSSYNSPLHF
once,TRBJ2-7,TRBD2,TRBV13,TGTGCCAGCAGCTCTACGGGACTAGCGACGAGAGAGCAGTACTTC,CASSSTGLATREQYF
-,TRBJ2-1,TRBD2,TRBV7-6,TGTGCCAGCAGCATTAGCGGGGGGTTCTACAATGAGCAGTTCTTC,CASSISGGFYNEQFF
-,TRBJ2-3,-,TRBV27,TGTGCCAGCAGTTTGACAGGTTCCACAGATACGCAGTATTTT,CASSLTGSTDTQYF
-,TRBJ1-2,-,TRBV4-2,TGTGCCAGCAGCCAAGAAGGTTCCACCTATGGCTACACCTTC,CASSQEGSTYGYTF
-,TRBJ1-1,-,TRBV28,TGTGCCAGCACCGGACAATATGAGGAGGCTTTCTTT,CASTGQYEEAFF
-,TRBJ2-3,TRBD2,TRBV7-9,TGTGCCAGCAGCCGCCTGGCCGGGACTAGTTCGTATACGCAGTATTTT,CASSRLAGTSSYTQYF
-,TRBJ2-2,TRBD1,TRBV19,TGTGCCAGTAGTATAAACAGGGGGCGTAACACCGGGGAGCTGTTTTTT,CASSINRGRNTGELFF
few,TRBJ2-7,-,TRBV6-1,TGTGCCAGCAGTTCCGACAGAAACTACGAGCAGTACTTC,CASSSDRNYEQYF
few,TRBJ2-7,-,TRBV27,TGTGCCAGCAGTTATCGCTTTGACTCCTACGAGCAGTACTTC,CASSYRFDSYEQYF
-,TRBJ2-5,-,TRBV21-1,TGTGCCAGCAGCAAAAAGGAGGCGAAGACCCAGTACTTC,CASSKKEAKTQYF
-,TRBJ2-3,-,TRBV10-3,TGTGCCATCAGTGAGCCCCAGGGTGTCGTAGATACGCAGTATTTT,CAISEPQGVVDTQYF
-,TRBJ2-1,TRBD2,TRBV5-4,TGTGCCAGCTCTCAAGCGGGGGGTGGATACTACAATGAGCAGTTCTTC,CASSQAGGGYYNEQFF
-,TRBJ1-3,-,TRBV7-9,TGTGCCAGCAGCCCCTCAGGGGCGCGTTCCTCTGGAAACACCATATATTTT,CASSPSGARSSGNTIYF
few,TRBJ1-2,-,TRBV9,TGTGCCAGCAGCGTAGGCCAGCGTCAGGGCTACACCTTC,CASSVGQRQGYTF
-,TRBJ1-6,-,TRBV30,TGTGCCTGGAGAGGGGACTCCTATAATTCACCCCTCCACTTT,CAWRGDSYNSPLHF
-,TRBJ1-5,-,TRBV7-2,TGTGCCAGCAGCTTCCAGGGCACCGGCAATCAGCCCCAGCATTTT,CASSFQGTGNQPQHF
-,TRBJ2-2,TRBD1,TRBV28,TGTGCCAGCAGTACACACAGGGGTGGCACCGGGGAGCTGTTTTTT,CASSTHRGGTGELFF
once,TRBJ1-3,-,TRBV9,TGTGCCAGCAGCAACACACAGGGCTTTGGAAACACCATATATTTT,CASSNTQGFGNTIYF
-,TRBJ2-7,TRBD1,TRBV6-5,TGTGCCAGCACTCCGGGACAGGGAGTCTACGAGCAGTACTTC,CASTPGQGVYEQYF
once,TRBJ2-3,-,TRBV27,TGTGCCAGCACCCCCGGCGCCGCCTCTAGCACAGATACGCAGTATTTT,CASTPGAASSTDTQYF
medium-sized,TRBJ2-3,TRBD2,TRBV30,TGTGCCTGGAGTGGGGTAGCGGGGACCACAGATACGCAGTATTTT,CAWSGVAGTTDTQYF
-,TRBJ1-3,-,TRBV9,TGTGCCAGCAGCCCTGGGCAGGGAACCGGAAACACCATATATTTT,CASSPGQGTGNTIYF
-,TRBJ2-3,-,TRBV21-1,TGTGCCAGCAGCAAGACGGGGGGCACAGATACGCAGTATTTT,CASSKTGGTDTQYF
-,TRBJ1-1,-,TRBV7-9,TGTGCCAGCAGCTCGTCTACCCTCACTGAAGCTTTCTTT,CASSSSTLTEAFF
-,TRBJ2-7,-,TRBV5-1,TGCGCCAGCAGCTTGGGGTCTCACGAGCAGTACTTC,CASSLGSHEQYF
few,TRBJ1-5,-,TRBV21-1,TGTGCCAGCAGCTTGTCAAGCCCCGGTGATCAGCCCCAGCATTTT,CASSLSSPGDQPQHF
-,TRBJ2-5,-,TRBV30,TGTGCCTGGGAGTACGCCCAGACCCAGTACTTC,CAWEYAQTQYF
few,TRBJ1-5,-,TRBV19,TGTGCCAGTAGATTTGGGGTCGGGACCCAGCCCCAGCATTTT,CASRFGVGTQPQHF
-,TRBJ2-2,TRBD1,TRBV19,TGTGCCACCGATCCGACAGGGGGGTACACCGGGGAGCTGTTTTTT,CATDPTGGYTGELFF
-,TRBJ1-1,TRBD1,TRBV9,TGTGCCAGCAGCGTAGCCACAGGGGGCACTGAAGCTTTCTTT,CASSVATGGTEAFF
few,TRBJ1-1,-,TRBV6-1,TGTGCCAGCAGCGTGGGGAACACTGAAGCTTTCTTT,CASSVGNTEAFF
-,TRBJ1-1,-,TRBV30,TGTGCCTGGGCCCCCGGGGCTGAGAACACTGAAGCTTTCTTT,CAWAPGAENTEAFF
-,TRBJ1-4,-,TRBV4-1,TGCGCCAGCAGCCAAGATCGGGGGTCTAATGAAAAACTGTTTTTT,CASSQDRGSNEKLFF
-,TRBJ1-5,-,TRBV5-1,TGCGCCAGCAGCTTGGGGCAGGCAGATCAGCCCCAGCATTTT,CASSLGQADQPQHF
large,TRBJ2-3,-,TRBV5-1,TGCGCCAGCAGCTACCCGGACAGCGGGTCCAAAGATACGCAGTATTTT,CASSYPDSGSKDTQYF
-,TRBJ1-4,-,TRBV7-3,TGTGCCAGCAGCTTTTTCCACAGGGTTAGAAAAGAAAAACTGTTTTTT,CASSFFHRVRKEKLFF
few,TRBJ2-1,-,TRBV4-2,TGTGCCAGCAGCCACCTGGACAATGAGCAGTTCTTC,CASSHLDNEQFF
-,TRBJ1-4,-,TRBV27,TGTGCCAGCTCCTACAGAAGAATTAATGAAAAACTGTTTTTT,CASSYRRINEKLFF
-,TRBJ2-7,TRBD2,TRBV23-1,TGCGCCAGCAGTCAATCGGGCTGGCGGGAGGGTTACGAGCAGTACTTC,CASSQSGWREGYEQYF
-,TRBJ1-3,-,TRBV7-2,TGTGCCAGCAGCTTAGCGAAGAAAGGGTTCATATATTTT,CASSLAKKGFIYF
few,TRBJ1-2,TRBD1,TRBV7-2,TGTGCCAGCAGCTTAGACAGGGGGCGCGGATATGGCTACACCTTC,CASSLDRGRGYGYTF
-,TRBJ2-3,TRBD1,TRBV28,TGTGCCAGCAGTCCTATCGGACAGGGTGAAGAGGATACGCAGTATTTT,CASSPIGQGEEDTQYF
-,TRBJ1-4,-,TRBV4-1,TGCGCCAGCAGCCAAGATGCAGGGGAGTCTAATGAAAAACTGTTTTTT,CASSQDAGESNEKLFF
-,TRBJ2-4,TRBD2,TRBV6-1,TGTGCCAGCAGTGAGCTCCCCGTGGGCGTAGCGGGGGGATTGGGAGACATTCAGTACTTC,CASSELPVGVAGGLGDIQYF